This TCR beta chain was documented in a study of human T cells and chemical hapten exposure. TCRdb analysed the RACE reads with MiXCR anew, one entry per CDR3 protein. The table records about 120,000 distinct CDR3 sequences, roughly 14% of them present only once. This clonotype showed up many times. The time point was: pre-sensitization, week 0. Treatment indicated: therapeutic diphenylcyclopropenone sensitization with weekly scalp DPC. This CDR3 has 15 amino acids. This sample comprised whole blood, obtained in connection with sensitization to the hapten diphenylcyclopropenone (DPC). The receptor's source is a woman in her late teens or twenties with alopecia areata. Some clones in this sample may be carry-over from other donors' samples. The chain is built from TRBV21-1 and TRBJ1-2; TRBD1 is the table's D call, not checked against the DNA. TRBV21-1 is flagged as a pseudogene. CDR3 bases: TGTGCCAGCAGCAAAGAAGGGGGCTCTAGCTATGGCTACACCTTC. It codes for CASSKEGGSSYGYTF.